Detailed here is one T cell receptor (beta chain). Its recognized antigen is unknown. No per-base quality is available; no much larger clone lies one base away. The collaborating institutions used their own protocols to collect whole blood in K2EDTA tubes. For TCRbeta analysis, collaborator samples were shipped as frozen whole blood, as isolated PBMCs, or as DNA extracted from either sample type. These data originate in a study of blood T cell repertoires in COVID-19 (TCRdb year 2020). Notes on the research overall: Collaborator samples came from the United States, Italy and Spain and covered acute and convalescent phases of COVID-19. Sample metadata almost always included a de-identified subject ID, COVID-19 status, age in years and sex. Samples came from the ongoing ImmuneRACE study (first 160 participants) plus 1,254 subjects from 6 global collaborators. The material from the prospective study consisted of cDNA or gDNA derived from T cells, B-cell-depleted T cells, or PBMCs. Where available, HLA class I and class II types were taken from metadata supplied by the sample provider and were not determined by assay-based typing. The repertoires were released in a freely available public database meant as a resource for research on the immune response to SARS-CoV-2. Subjects who had been exposed to COVID-19, were actively infected with it, or had recovered from it provided the deeply sampled blood TCRbeta repertoires that made up the dataset.

TCRbeta CDR3 regions were amplified from genomic DNA by means of the immunoSEQ Assay, a bias-controlled multiplex PCR. For the original study's pipeline: The number of nucleated cells in each sample was estimated by amplification of reference gene primers within the assay. To quantify the absolute abundance of each unique TCRbeta CDR3 rearrangement, sequence reads were collapsed and filtered. For each sample, productive Simpson clonality was calculated as the square root of Simpson's diversity index over productive rearrangements. In TCRdb, the immuneACCESS table is reduced to in-frame sequences with V and J assigned. These tables do not hold every clone; where another copy was compared, an unresolved V gene accounts for under half, and the others remain unexplained. V and J calls plus clone size are reproduced from that table; the DNA served to infer D and trimming. The sample profile shows more than 150,000 clones; about nine tenths of them were found once. The ten biggest clones cover roughly 20% of the sample.

According to the germline V gene (reference sequence), CDR1 reads GTSNPN and CDR2 reads SVGIG. V drops 0 bases and J drops 7 bases, leaving 15 bases in between. The CDR3 runs 14 amino acids, cysteine and phenylalanine included. Solely the CDR3 DNA is kept, with 42 bases framed from the first base. Points the paper makes about the study in general: The amount of clinical and demographic metadata varied by source and participant and was provided uncurated.

This receptor chain uses TRBV30 and TRBJ1-2; the D gene is perhaps TRBD1, on 5 matching bases. The clonotype originates from a man aged 70-80 years with active or convalescent COVID-19. The sample was peripheral blood. At the DNA level, the sequence is TGTGCCTGGAGTGTACGTGGGGCAAGGGGTGGCTACACCTTC. Its coded protein is CAWSVRGARGGYTF.